This T cell receptor (beta chain) stems from a study of blood T cell repertoires in COVID-19. Turning to the study itself: There were acute and convalescent COVID-19 samples, and they came from the United States, Italy and Spain. Sample material is recorded as cDNA or gDNA derived from T cells, B-cell-depleted T cells, or PBMCs.

Produced via immunoSEQ multiplex PCR; TCRdb's table is partial and in-frame only. The repertoire holds roughly 250,000 clones, with approximately 86% as singletons. Recovered status applied to Cohort 3 donors who had two consecutive negative PCRs. It also applied to those with clearance or with symptom resolution. The CDR3 totals 15 residues. V shed 0 bases and J shed 0 bases, with 9 bases lying between them. Germline V CDR1 and CDR2: SGHDN, FVKESK. The rearrangement uses TRBV14 and TRBJ2-7, with no clear D. Source material: PBMCs or T cells enriched from blood (not recorded which). This sequence originates from a woman aged 45-65 years who had recovered from COVID-19. CDR3 coding DNA: TGTGCCAGCAGCCAAGATCGACGGAGCTCCTACGAGCAGTACTTC. Translation: CASSQDRRSSYEQYF.